This T cell receptor beta chain was sequenced in a study of persistence of HIV-infected CD4 T cells. On the study more broadly: Donors had been on suppressive ART for a median of approximately eight years.

Nonspecific anti-CD3/anti-CD28 bead stimulation represents the broad CD4+ T cell repertoire. CD4+ T cells upregulating both CD40 ligand and CD69 were sorted as responding cells. Donors had undetectable plasma HIV-1 RNA, under 50 copies/mL, for 4+ years. CD4+ T cell counts exceeded 400 cells/uL; CMV serology was positive. Anti-CD28/CD49d costimulation, CD40-blocking antibody and enfuvirtide were given to CD8-depleted PBMCs for about 19 hours. The immunoSEQ assay was version 4, run in survey mode. The method was immunoSEQ multiplex PCR; TCRdb's version includes in-frame clones alone and lacks a portion of them. The table records about 46,000 clones, around 90% of them present only once. This clone was seen only once. Its cognate antigen is unknown. The germline V gene has CDR1 SQVTM and CDR2 ANQGSEA. V was clipped by 6 bases and J by 3 bases, with 12 bases between them. The CDR3 is made up of 12 amino acids.

Sequenced material: CD4+ T cells sorted from PBMCs after roughly 18-hour stimulation, taken from a patient who received antiretroviral therapy. The sequence was collected from an adult woman with HIV who was CMV-seropositive. This chain connects TRBV29-1 to TRBJ2-7; tentatively, D is TRBD1 (6 bases). In DNA form, the CDR3 reads TGCAGCGTGGGAACAGGGAGCTACGAGCAGTACTTC. Residues: CSVGTGSYEQYF.